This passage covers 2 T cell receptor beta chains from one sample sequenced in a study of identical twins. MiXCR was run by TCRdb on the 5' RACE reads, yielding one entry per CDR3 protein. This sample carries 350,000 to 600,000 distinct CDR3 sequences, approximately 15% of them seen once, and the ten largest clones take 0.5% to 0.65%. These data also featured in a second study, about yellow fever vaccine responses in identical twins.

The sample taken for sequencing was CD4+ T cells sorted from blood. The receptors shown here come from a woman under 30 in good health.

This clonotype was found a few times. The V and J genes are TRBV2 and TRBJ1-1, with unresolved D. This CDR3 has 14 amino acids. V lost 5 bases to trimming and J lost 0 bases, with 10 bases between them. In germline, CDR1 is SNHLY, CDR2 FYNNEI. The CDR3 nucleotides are TGTGCCAGCAGTATAGAACAGATGAACACTGAAGCTTTCTTT. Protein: CASSIEQMNTEAFF.

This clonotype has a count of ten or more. The chain's CDR3 is CASSWETGTHTDTQYF. The CDR3 region has the DNA TGTGCCAGCAGCTGGGAGACAGGGACACACACAGATACGCAGTATTTT. This chain joins TRBV5-6 and TRBJ2-3; 7 nucleotides agree with TRBD1. V trimming: 3 bases; J trimming: 2 bases; junction bases outside the gene matches: 9. Germline V gives CDR1 SGHDT, CDR2 YYEEEE. The CDR3 is 16 residues long.